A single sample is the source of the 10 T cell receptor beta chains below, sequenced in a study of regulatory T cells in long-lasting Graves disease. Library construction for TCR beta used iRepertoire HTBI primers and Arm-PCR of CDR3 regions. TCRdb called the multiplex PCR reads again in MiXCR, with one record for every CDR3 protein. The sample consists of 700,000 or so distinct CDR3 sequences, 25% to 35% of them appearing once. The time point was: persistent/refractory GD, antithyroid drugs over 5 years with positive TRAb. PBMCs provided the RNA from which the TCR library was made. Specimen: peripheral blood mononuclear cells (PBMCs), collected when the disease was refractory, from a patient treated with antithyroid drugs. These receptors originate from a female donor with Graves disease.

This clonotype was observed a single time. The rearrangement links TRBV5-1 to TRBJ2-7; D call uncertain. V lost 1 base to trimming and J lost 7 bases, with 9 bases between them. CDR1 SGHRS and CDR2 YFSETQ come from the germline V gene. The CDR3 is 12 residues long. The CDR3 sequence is CASSLTRMEQYF. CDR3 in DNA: TGCGCCAGCAGCTTGACCAGGATGGAGCAGTACTTC.

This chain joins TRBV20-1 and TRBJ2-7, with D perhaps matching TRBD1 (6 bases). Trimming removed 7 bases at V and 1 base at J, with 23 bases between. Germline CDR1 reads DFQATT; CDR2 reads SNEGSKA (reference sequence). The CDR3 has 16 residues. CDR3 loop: CSGLTRRDIWSYEQYF. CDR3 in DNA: TGCAGTGGTCTTACCCGAAGGGACATTTGGTCCTACGAGCAGTACTTC.

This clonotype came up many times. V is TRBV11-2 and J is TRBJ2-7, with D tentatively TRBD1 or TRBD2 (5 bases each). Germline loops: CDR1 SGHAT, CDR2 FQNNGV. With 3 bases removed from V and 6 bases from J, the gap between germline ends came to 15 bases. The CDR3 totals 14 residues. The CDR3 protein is CASSLRQGVGEQYF. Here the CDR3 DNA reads TGTGCCAGCAGCTTGAGGCAGGGAGTAGGCGAGCAGTACTTC.

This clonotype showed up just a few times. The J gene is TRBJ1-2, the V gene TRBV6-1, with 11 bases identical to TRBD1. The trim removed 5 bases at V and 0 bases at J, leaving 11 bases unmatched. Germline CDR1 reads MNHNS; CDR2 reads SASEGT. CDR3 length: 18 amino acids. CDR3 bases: TGTGCCAGCAGTAGCACCGGACAGGGGGCGCGAGCTAACTATGGCTACACCTTC. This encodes CASSSTGQGARANYGYTF.

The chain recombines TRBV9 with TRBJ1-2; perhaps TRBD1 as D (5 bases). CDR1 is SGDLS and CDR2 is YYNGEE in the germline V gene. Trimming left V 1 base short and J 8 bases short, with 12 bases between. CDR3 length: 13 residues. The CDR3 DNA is TGTGCCAGCAGCGTATTTGGGGGATTGGGCTACACCTTC. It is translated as CASSVFGGLGYTF.

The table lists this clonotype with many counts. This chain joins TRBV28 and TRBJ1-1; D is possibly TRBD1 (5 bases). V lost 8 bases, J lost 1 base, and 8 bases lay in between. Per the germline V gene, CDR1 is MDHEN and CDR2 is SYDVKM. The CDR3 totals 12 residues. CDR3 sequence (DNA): TGTGCCAGCGGGGGGGAGAACACTGAAGCTTTCTTT. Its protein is CASGGENTEAFF.

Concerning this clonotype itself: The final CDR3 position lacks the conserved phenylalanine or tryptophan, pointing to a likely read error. The DNA of the CDR3 is TGTGCCACCAGTGAACTCTCAGGGAATCAGCCCCAGCATGTT. This codes for CATSELSGNQPQHV. V is TRBV24-1 and J is TRBJ1-5; TRBD1 is a possible D gene (5 bases). V lost 4 bases and J 4 bases, leaving 10 bases between the germline ends. Germline V gives CDR1 KGHDR, CDR2 SFDVKD. This CDR3 has 14 residues.

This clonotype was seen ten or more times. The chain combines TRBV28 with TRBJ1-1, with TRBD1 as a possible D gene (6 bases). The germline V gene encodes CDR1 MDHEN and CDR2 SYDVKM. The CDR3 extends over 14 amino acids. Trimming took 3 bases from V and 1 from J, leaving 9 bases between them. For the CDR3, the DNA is TGTGCCAGCAGTTTCGACAGGAAGAACACTGAAGCTTTCTTT. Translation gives CASSFDRKNTEAFF.

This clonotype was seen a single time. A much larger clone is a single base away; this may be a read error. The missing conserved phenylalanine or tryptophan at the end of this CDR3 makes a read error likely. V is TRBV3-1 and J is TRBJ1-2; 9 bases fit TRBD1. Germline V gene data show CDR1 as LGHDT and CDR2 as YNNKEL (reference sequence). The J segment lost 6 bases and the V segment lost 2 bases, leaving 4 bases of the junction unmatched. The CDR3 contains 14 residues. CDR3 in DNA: TGTGCCAGCAGCCAAACAGGGGGCAGTAATGGCTACACCCTC. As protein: CASSQTGGSNGYTL.

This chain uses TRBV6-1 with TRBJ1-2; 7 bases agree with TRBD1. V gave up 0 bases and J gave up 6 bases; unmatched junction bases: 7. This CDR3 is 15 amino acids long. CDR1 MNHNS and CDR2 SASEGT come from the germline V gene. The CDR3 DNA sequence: TGTGCCAGCAGTGAAGCTCCCCACAGGGGAGATGGCTACACCTTC. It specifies CASSEAPHRGDGYTF.